This T cell receptor beta chain was recorded in a study of T-cell reconstitution after alpha-beta-depleted transplantation in children. V lost 2 bases and J 8 bases, leaving 13 bases between the germline ends. CDR3 length equals 14 residues. Germline-derived CDR1 and CDR2 are MDHEN and SYDVKM. Molecular barcoding with unique molecular identifiers was used for the TCRbeta library. A single record per CDR3 protein comes from TCRdb applying MiXCR to the PCR reads. The table has 100,000 to 120,000 distinct CDR3 sequences, approximately 10% seen once. The V call is TRBV28, the J call TRBJ2-1, with D perhaps TRBD1 (5 bases). The starting material was PBMCs from the stem cell graft donor, obtained from the stem cell graft. The clonotype originates from a human donor who donated a stem cell graft to a child with acute lymphoblastic leukemia. CDR3 in amino acids: CASSLKGVFYEQFF. In DNA, the CDR3 is TGTGCCAGCAGTTTAAAAGGGGTCTTTTATGAGCAGTTCTTC. Together with reference TRBV28 and TRBJ2-1, the CDR3 gives the full variable domain: DVKVTQSSRYLVKRTGEKVFLECVQDMDHENMFWYRQDPGLGLRLIYFSYDVKMKEKGDIPEGYSVSREKKERFSLILESASTNQTSMYLCASSLKGVFYEQFFGPGTRLTVL.